Ten or more counts support the clone carrying this T cell receptor beta chain. What it binds is not known. The CDR3 is 14 residues long. Germline V gene data show CDR1 as SQVTM and CDR2 as ANQGSEA. The ends lost 8 bases at V and 3 bases at J; junction bases unmatched: 8. Both TCR beta VDJ combination and CDR3 sequence profiling were carried out. Genomic DNA was the template for this profiling. TCRdb redid the calling of the reads with MiXCR, one entry per CDR3 protein. The sample includes 160,000 or so distinct CDR3 sequences, around half of them seen just once. This entry comes from a study of CD8+CD57+ T cells in acquired aplastic anemia. Study background: Average DNA yield from sorted CD4+ and CD8+ cells was 3.2 ug. Whole-study results and caveats: Some 29 CD8+ CDR3 sequences were shared between patients and controls. Patients and controls were not found to differ significantly in CD8+ Simpson's diversity.

Patients picked for sequencing had shown CD8+CD57+ cell expansion detected by flow cytometry. Sequenced sample: sorted CD4+, CD8+, or CD8+CD57+ T cells (not recorded which) from PBMCs. The receptor was isolated from a human donor with aplastic anemia. The chain combines TRBV29-1 with TRBJ2-3; TRBD1 matches 10 bases. The CDR3 nucleotides are TGCAGCCAACGGGACAGGGGTCCGACAGATACGCAGTATTTT. This sequence encodes CSQRDRGPTDTQYF.